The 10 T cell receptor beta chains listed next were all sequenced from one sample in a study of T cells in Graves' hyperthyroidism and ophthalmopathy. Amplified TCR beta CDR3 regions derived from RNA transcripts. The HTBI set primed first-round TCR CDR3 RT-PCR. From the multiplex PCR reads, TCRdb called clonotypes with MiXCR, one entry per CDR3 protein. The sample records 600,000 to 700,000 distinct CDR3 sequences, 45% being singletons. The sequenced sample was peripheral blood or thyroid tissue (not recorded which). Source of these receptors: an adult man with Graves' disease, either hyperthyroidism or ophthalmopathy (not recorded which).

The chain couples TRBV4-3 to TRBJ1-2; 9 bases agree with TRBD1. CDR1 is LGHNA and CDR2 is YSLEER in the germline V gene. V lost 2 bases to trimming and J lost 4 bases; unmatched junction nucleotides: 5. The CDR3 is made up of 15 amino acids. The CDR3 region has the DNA TGCGCCAGCAGCCAAAATACAGGGGGCACCTATGGCTACACCTTC. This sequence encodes CASSQNTGGTYGYTF.

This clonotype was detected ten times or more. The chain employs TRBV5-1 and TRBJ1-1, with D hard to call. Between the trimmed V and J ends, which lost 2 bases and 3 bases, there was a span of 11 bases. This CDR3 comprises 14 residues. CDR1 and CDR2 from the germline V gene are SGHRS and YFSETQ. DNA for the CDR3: TGCGCCAGCAGCTTCGTAGGAAGGGACACTGAAGCTTTCTTT. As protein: CASSFVGRDTEAFF.

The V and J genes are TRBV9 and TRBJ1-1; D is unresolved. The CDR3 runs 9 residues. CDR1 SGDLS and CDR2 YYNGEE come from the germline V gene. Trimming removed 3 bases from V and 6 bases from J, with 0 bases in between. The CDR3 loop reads CASSAEAFF. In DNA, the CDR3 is TGTGCCAGCAGCGCTGAAGCTTTCTTT.

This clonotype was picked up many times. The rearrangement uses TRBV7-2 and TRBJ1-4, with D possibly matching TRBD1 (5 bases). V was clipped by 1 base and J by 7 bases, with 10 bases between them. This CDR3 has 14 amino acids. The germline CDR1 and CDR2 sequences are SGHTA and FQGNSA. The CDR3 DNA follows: TGTGCCAGCAGCTTAGTAGGCAGGGCTGAAAAACTGTTTTTT. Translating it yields CASSLVGRAEKLFF.

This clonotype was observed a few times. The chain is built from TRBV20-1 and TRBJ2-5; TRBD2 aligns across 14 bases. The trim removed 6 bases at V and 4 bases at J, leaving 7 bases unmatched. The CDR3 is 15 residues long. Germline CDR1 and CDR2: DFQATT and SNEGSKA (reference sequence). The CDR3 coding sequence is TGCAGTGCCATGACTAGCGGGGGGGCGAGAGAGACCCAGTACTTC. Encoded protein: CSAMTSGGARETQYF.

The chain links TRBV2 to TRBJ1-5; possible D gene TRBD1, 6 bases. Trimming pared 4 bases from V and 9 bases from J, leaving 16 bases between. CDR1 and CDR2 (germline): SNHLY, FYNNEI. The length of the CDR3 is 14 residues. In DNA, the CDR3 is TGTGCCAGCAGTGCCACAGGGCCTGCCGGGCCCCAGCATTTT. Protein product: CASSATGPAGPQHF.

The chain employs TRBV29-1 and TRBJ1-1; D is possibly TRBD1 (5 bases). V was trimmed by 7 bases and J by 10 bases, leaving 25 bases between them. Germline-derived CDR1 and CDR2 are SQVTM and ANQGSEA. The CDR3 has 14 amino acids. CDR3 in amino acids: CSAKVQVGGAPAFF. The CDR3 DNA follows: TGCAGCGCAAAAGTTCAGGTCGGCGGGGCTCCAGCTTTCTTT.

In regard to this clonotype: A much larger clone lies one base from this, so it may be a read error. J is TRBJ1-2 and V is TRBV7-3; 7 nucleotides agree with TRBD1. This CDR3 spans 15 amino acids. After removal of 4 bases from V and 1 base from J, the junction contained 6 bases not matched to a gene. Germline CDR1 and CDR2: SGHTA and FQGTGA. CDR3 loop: CASSSEQGFNYGYTF. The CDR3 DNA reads TGTGCCAGCAGCTCCGAACAGGGGTTTAACTATGGCTACACCTTC. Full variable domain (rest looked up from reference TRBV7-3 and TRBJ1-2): GAGVSQTPSNKVTEKGKYVELRCDPISGHTALYWYRQSLGQGPEFLIYFQGTGAADDSGLPNDRFFAVRPEGSVSTLKIQRTERGDSAVYLCASSSEQGFNYGYTFGSGTRLTVV.

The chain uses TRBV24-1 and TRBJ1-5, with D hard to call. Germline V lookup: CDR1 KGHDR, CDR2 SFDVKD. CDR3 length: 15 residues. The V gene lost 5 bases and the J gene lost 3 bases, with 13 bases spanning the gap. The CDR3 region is CATSGTTGINQPQHF. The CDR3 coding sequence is TGTGCCACCAGTGGAACGACCGGGATCAATCAGCCCCAGCATTTT.

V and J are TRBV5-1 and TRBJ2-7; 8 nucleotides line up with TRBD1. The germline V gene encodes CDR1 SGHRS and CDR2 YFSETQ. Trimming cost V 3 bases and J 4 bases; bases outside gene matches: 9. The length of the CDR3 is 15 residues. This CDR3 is CASSSAGTGEYEQYF. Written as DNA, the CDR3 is TGCGCCAGCAGCTCCGCCGGGACAGGTGAATACGAGCAGTACTTC.